Following are 30 T cell receptor beta chains from one sample sequenced in a study of blood T cells in healthy people across ages. The authors ran a second PCR of about 7 to 11 cycles using a sample-barcoded 5' primer and a J-beta primer mix. TCRdb called the 5' RACE reads again in MiXCR, with one record for every CDR3 protein. The table has 720,000 or so distinct CDR3 sequences, over 40% seen once. Sample: blood. Every receptor here comes from a man of 80 years or more in good health.

This clonotype was counted only a few times. This chain joins TRBV4-2 and TRBJ2-1; D is ambiguous. The DNA end lines up better with TRBJ2-7; the J call may be wrong. Germline V gives CDR1 LGHNA, CDR2 YNFKEQ. The CDR3 consists of 15 residues. In DNA form, the CDR3 reads TGTGCCAGCAGCCCCGGGCACCTTAACTACAATGAGCAGTACTTC. This sequence encodes CASSPGHLNYNEQYF.

This clonotype was recorded a few times. The V gene is TRBV5-1, the J gene TRBJ2-4; 10 nucleotides match TRBD1. V gave up 4 bases and J gave up 1 base; unmatched junction bases: 5. Per germline, CDR1 SGHRS and CDR2 YFSETQ. The CDR3 runs to 16 residues. The CDR3 nucleotides are TGCGCCAGCAGCCTGGACAGGGGGACGGCCAAAAACATTCAGTACTTC. It translates to CASSLDRGTAKNIQYF.

The table lists this clonotype with a few counts. The chain uses TRBV11-2 and TRBJ2-4; tentatively, D is TRBD1 or TRBD2 (5 bases each). The DNA matches TRBJ2-5 better at its end, which makes the J call doubtful. In germline, CDR1 is SGHAT, CDR2 FQNNGV. The CDR3 runs to 13 residues. DNA of the CDR3: TGTGCCAGCAGCTTCAGGGACCGAGAGACCCAGTACTTC. Its protein is CASSFRDRETQYF.

This clonotype was detected a few times. This sequence joins TRBV6-1 and TRBJ2-1; a possible D gene is TRBD2 (5 bases). Trimming took 3 bases from V and 3 from J, leaving 12 bases between them. This CDR3 contains 15 residues. Germline CDR1 is MNHNS and CDR2 is SASEGT. This chain's CDR3 is CASSEPGYSYNEQFF. The CDR3 DNA reads TGTGCCAGCAGTGAGCCGGGGTATAGCTACAATGAGCAGTTCTTC.

The table lists this clonotype with a few counts. The chain links TRBV7-2 to TRBJ2-1, with TRBD1 as a possible D gene (6 bases). Trimming pared 2 bases from V and 3 bases from J, leaving 14 bases between. The CDR3 extends over 16 amino acids. Germline CDR1 SGHTA, CDR2 FQGNSA. The CDR3 coding sequence is TGTGCCAGCAGCTTATCCGGGACAAGCTTCTACAATGAGCAGTTCTTC. It specifies CASSLSGTSFYNEQFF.

The CDR3 protein is CASLRQGDYGYTF. The CDR3 DNA follows: TGTGCCAGCTTACGACAGGGGGACTATGGCTACACCTTC. The rearrangement links TRBV2 to TRBJ1-2; 9 bases are a match to TRBD1. The trim removed 8 bases at V and 3 bases at J, leaving 4 bases unmatched. The CDR3 totals 13 residues. Germline loops: CDR1 SNHLY, CDR2 FYNNEI.

V and J are TRBV9 and TRBJ2-2; 7 bases are shared with TRBD1. Losses at the gene ends were 0 bases for V and 0 bases for J; bases not matched to a gene: 8. CDR3 length: 18 residues. Germline values: CDR1 SGDLS, CDR2 YYNGEE. Written as DNA, the CDR3 is TGTGCCAGCAGCGTAGCTCCAGGGGGTGCACCGAACACCGGGGAGCTGTTTTTT. Its protein is CASSVAPGGAPNTGELFF.

The chain carries TRBV6-1 and TRBJ2-2, with 7 bases aligning to TRBD1. The CDR3 spans 15 residues. V lost 2 bases and J lost 0; bases outside the gene matches: 0. In germline, CDR1 is MNHNS, CDR2 SASEGT. This CDR3 reads CASSEQGANTGELFF. The CDR3 nucleotides read TGTGCCAGCAGTGAACAGGGGGCGAACACCGGGGAGCTGTTTTTT.

This clonotype was counted only a few times. This sequence joins TRBV7-2 and TRBJ2-7; D is uncertain. From germline, CDR1 is SGHTA and CDR2 FQGNSA. CDR3 length: 14 residues. Between the trimmed V and J ends, which lost 5 bases and 4 bases, there was a span of 15 bases. The CDR3 nucleotides read TGTGCCAGCAGCCAAGTATGGGGAACTTACGAGCAGTACTTC. Its protein is CASSQVWGTYEQYF. Supplemented by reference TRBV7-2 and TRBJ2-7, the full variable domain reads GAGVSQSPSNKVTEKGKDVELRCDPISGHTALYWYRQSLGQGLEFLIYFQGNSAPDKSGLPSDRFSAERTGGSVSTLTIQRTQQEDSAVYLCASSQVWGTYEQYFGPGTRLTVT.

V and J are TRBV20-1 and TRBJ2-7; 11 bases line up with TRBD2. This CDR3 comprises 15 residues. After removal of 5 bases from V and 7 bases from J, the junction contained 13 bases not matched to a gene. Germline CDR1 DFQATT, CDR2 SNEGSKA (reference sequence). CDR3 nucleotides: TGCAGTGCTTTCGCACTAGCGGGGGTCGTCGATGAGCAGTACTTC. Amino acids: CSAFALAGVVDEQYF.

As for this clonotype: A read error is possible here, since a much larger clone lies one base away. The chain recombines TRBV7-2 with TRBJ2-1; 8 nucleotides align to TRBD1. The CDR3 has 16 amino acids. The germline gives CDR1 SGHTA, CDR2 FQGNSA. The chain's CDR3 is CASSLATGGLANELFF. In DNA, the CDR3 is TGTGCCAGCAGCTTAGCTACAGGGGGTCTCGCCAATGAGCTGTTCTTC.

This clonotype has a handful of counts. The chain is built from TRBV4-1 and TRBJ1-5; D remains unclear. This CDR3 is 13 amino acids long. V lost 1 base and J lost 9, with 10 bases in between. Per germline, CDR1 MGHRA and CDR2 YSYEKL. The CDR3 here is CASSQARTRPQHF. The CDR3 region has the DNA TGCGCCAGCAGCCAAGCCAGGACGCGGCCCCAGCATTTT.

V and J are TRBV27 and TRBJ1-4; D unresolved. Germline values: CDR1 MNHEY, CDR2 SMNVEV (reference sequence). The CDR3 is made up of 13 amino acids. V lost 2 bases and J lost 10, with 11 bases in between. The CDR3 sequence is CASSLVGIGKLFF. The CDR3, as DNA: TGTGCCAGCAGTTTAGTCGGGATAGGAAAACTGTTTTTT.

This rearrangement joins TRBV18 to TRBJ1-2; a possible D gene is TRBD1 (6 bases). CDR3 length equals 14 residues. Trimming pared 0 bases from V and 6 bases from J, leaving 11 bases between. CDR1 is KGHSH and CDR2 is LQKENI in the germline V gene. This CDR3 reads CASSPPRGGDGYTF. In DNA form, the CDR3 reads TGTGCCAGCTCACCACCGAGAGGGGGGGATGGCTACACCTTC.

The sample holds a few counts of this clonotype. J is TRBJ2-7 and V is TRBV6-2 or TRBV6-3; 7 positions match TRBD1. Germline V gene sequence: CDR1 MNHEY, CDR2 SVGEGT. V shed 4 bases, J shed 10 bases, and the junction held 10 bases outside the gene matches. The CDR3 is 13 residues long. CDR3 sequence reads: CASSSYRGITQYF. For the CDR3, the DNA is TGTGCCAGCAGTTCGTACAGGGGAATTACCCAGTACTTC.

This rearrangement joins TRBV18 to TRBJ1-1, with 9 nucleotides matching TRBD1. Germline CDR1 and CDR2: KGHSH and LQKENI. After removal of 6 bases from V and 9 bases from J, the junction contained 5 bases not matched to a gene. The CDR3 is made up of 12 amino acids. CDR3: CASSVGQGQAFF. DNA for the CDR3: TGTGCCAGCTCGGTCGGACAGGGGCAAGCTTTCTTT.

The table lists this clonotype with a few counts. The CDR3 nucleotides read TGCAGTGCTAGAATCACGACCGCGGAGCAGTTCTTC. Translating it yields CSARITTAEQFF. The chain recombines TRBV20-1 with TRBJ2-1; D call uncertain. This CDR3 is 12 amino acids long. Between the trimmed V and J ends, which lost 2 bases and 10 bases, there was a span of 12 bases. Per the germline V gene, CDR1 is DFQATT and CDR2 is SNEGSKA (reference sequence).

V usage is TRBV4-1 and J usage is TRBJ2-7; 7 bases align to TRBD2. Germline V gene data show CDR1 as MGHRA and CDR2 as YSYEKL. CDR3 length equals 17 residues. Unmatched junction bases numbered 12, after V lost 1 base and J lost 3 bases. CDR3 DNA: TGCGCCAGCAGCCAAGGGGGAGGGATGACACCCAGCTACGAGCAGTACTTC. Its protein product is CASSQGGGMTPSYEQYF.

The chain combines TRBV13 with TRBJ2-7; tentatively, D is TRBD1 (5 bases). The CDR3 spans 16 residues. Germline V CDR1 and CDR2: PRHDT, FYEKMQ (reference sequence). V lost 0 bases to trimming and J lost 3 bases, with 15 bases between them. This CDR3 is CASSLGPPQDNYEQYF. The CDR3 coding sequence is TGTGCCAGCAGCTTAGGTCCCCCACAGGATAACTACGAGCAGTACTTC. Combining the CDR3 with reference TRBV13 and TRBJ2-7 gives the whole variable domain AAGVIQSPRHLIKEKRETATLKCYPIPRHDTVYWYQQGPGQDPQFLISFYEKMQSDKGSIPDRFSAQQFSDYHSELNMSSLELGDSALYFCASSLGPPQDNYEQYFGPGTRLTVT.

The chain carries TRBV7-9 and TRBJ2-3; 12 bases line up with TRBD2. V lost 4 bases to trimming and J lost 14 bases; unmatched junction nucleotides: 16. The germline V gene has CDR1 SEHNR and CDR2 FQNEAQ (reference sequence). CDR3 length: 16 residues. The CDR3 sequence: CASSSRRLLAGGGLYF. The CDR3 DNA follows: TGTGCCAGCAGCTCCCGCCGATTACTAGCGGGAGGCGGCTTGTATTTT.

This clonotype was detected only a few times. The gene calls are TRBV29-1 and TRBJ1-1, with D unresolved. This CDR3 contains 13 residues. V gave up 6 bases and J gave up 0 bases, with 11 bases separating them. CDR1 and CDR2 (germline): SQVTM, ANQGSEA. The CDR3: CSVRELLNTEAFF. CDR3 in DNA: TGCAGCGTGAGGGAACTCCTGAACACTGAAGCTTTCTTT.

The sample holds many counts of this clonotype. The genes are TRBV9 and TRBJ2-3; D call uncertain. Trimming cost V 0 bases and J 1 base, with 9 bases left between them. CDR3 size: 15 residues. Germline lookup yields CDR1 SGDLS and CDR2 YYNGEE. This chain's CDR3 is CASSVATSGTDTQYF. DNA of the CDR3: TGTGCCAGCAGCGTAGCTACGAGTGGCACAGATACGCAGTATTTT.

This clonotype was counted once. This sequence joins TRBV4-3 and TRBJ2-5; weak D call: TRBD1 (5 bases). CDR1 LGHNA and CDR2 YSLEER come from the germline V gene. The CDR3 loop spans 15 amino acids. V shed 4 bases and J shed 11 bases, with 23 bases lying between them. The CDR3 DNA is TGCGCCAGCAGCCCAAACTGGGGCGGTTACAATGAGCAGTACTTC. Residues: CASSPNWGGYNEQYF.

J is TRBJ2-1 and V is TRBV4-1; TRBD2 aligns across 11 bases. CDR3 length: 16 amino acids. Trimming removed 1 base from V and 13 bases from J; junction bases left unmatched: 12. Germline assignment: CDR1 MGHRA and CDR2 YSYEKL. The CDR3 DNA sequence: TGCGCCAGCAGCCAAGGATTAGCGGGAGGGCCGGAGACCCAGTTCTTC. This translates into CASSQGLAGGPETQFF.

The rearrangement links TRBV3-1 to TRBJ2-5; 7 nucleotides match TRBD2. With the DNA end fitting TRBJ2-7 better, the J assignment may be wrong. The germline V gene has CDR1 LGHDT and CDR2 YNNKEL (reference sequence). CDR3 length: 15 residues. CDR3 DNA sequence: TGTGCCAGCAGCTTTCAACTAGCGCGAAGGCTCGAGCAGTACTTC. Encoded protein: CASSFQLARRLEQYF.

The chain combines TRBV5-1 with TRBJ2-7, with 9 bases aligning to TRBD1. The J call could be wrong; TRBJ2-5 is a better fit for the DNA end. Germline V CDR1 and CDR2: SGHRS, YFSETQ. The CDR3 spans 17 residues. The CDR3 sequence is CASSFSAGQGLRETQYF. The CDR3 bases are TGCGCCAGCAGCTTTTCAGCGGGACAGGGTTTGCGCGAGACCCAGTACTTC.

This chain joins TRBV6-2 or TRBV6-3 and TRBJ1-5; D not certain. CDR3 length: 13 residues. The germline V gene has CDR1 MNHEY and CDR2 SVGEGT. V lost 7 bases to trimming and J lost 5 bases, with 12 bases between them. This CDR3 reads CASTKDGDQPQHF. The CDR3 DNA sequence: TGTGCCAGCACCAAAGACGGTGATCAGCCCCAGCATTTT.

In its sample, this clonotype was seen a few times. The rearrangement joins TRBV6-2 or TRBV6-3 to TRBJ2-7; 7 nucleotides match TRBD1. V lost 0 bases to trimming and J lost 3 bases; unmatched junction nucleotides: 5. Germline CDR1 MNHEY, CDR2 SVGEGT. This CDR3 is built from 15 residues. CDR3 nucleotides: TGTGCCAGCAGTTACTCAGGGGGACAGATCTACGAGCAGTACTTC. Protein: CASSYSGGQIYEQYF.

This clonotype came up a few times. The J gene is TRBJ2-1, the V gene TRBV28; TRBD2 matches at 9 bases. The length of the CDR3 is 14 residues. Per the germline V gene, CDR1 is MDHEN and CDR2 is SYDVKM. Trimming at V came to 4 bases and at J to 9 bases, leaving 7 bases not matched to a gene. CDR3 region: CASSWGGRASEQFF. The CDR3 coding sequence is TGTGCCAGCAGTTGGGGCGGGAGGGCCAGTGAGCAGTTCTTC.

The chain recombines TRBV12-3 or TRBV12-4 with TRBJ1-1; TRBD1 matches at 8 bases. V lost 7 bases and J lost 1; bases outside the gene matches: 8. This CDR3 has 15 amino acids. CDR3 amino acids: CASTPGGTGNTEAFF. The CDR3 DNA is TGTGCCAGCACACCAGGTGGGACAGGGAACACTGAAGCTTTCTTT.